This T cell receptor (beta chain) appears in the sequencing data of a study of blood T cell repertoires in COVID-19. Background on the study: T cells, B-cell-depleted T cells, or PBMCs provided the cDNA or gDNA that served as material.

Seattle cases were enrolled at active infection and followed longitudinally. The J segment lost 5 bases and the V segment lost 0 bases, leaving 5 bases of the junction unmatched. Looked up from germline, CDR1 is SGHNT and CDR2 is YYREEE (reference sequence). This CDR3 contains 15 residues. Per the authors' pipeline: From reference gene primer amplification, estimates of nucleated cell counts were derived. Here immunoSEQ multiplex PCR was the method, and the copy in TCRdb shows in-frame clones only, minus some. V and J calls and clone size are given by that table; D and trimming were obtained from the DNA. The data hold some 68,000 clones, with over 75% observed a single time.

Source material: peripheral blood. The source is a man aged 40-49 years with COVID-19, enrolled during active disease. The V gene is TRBV5-4, the J gene TRBJ2-1, with 7 nucleotides matching TRBD2. CDR3 in DNA: TGTGCCAGCAGCTTGGGCGGCCTAGCGGACAATGAGCAGTTCTTC. It yields the protein CASSLGGLADNEQFF.